These 18 T cell receptor beta chains were sequenced from one sample in a study of shared clonotypes between healthy human individuals. Naivety among CD8 cells was defined by CD45RO negativity and positive CCR7 selection, thereby excluding terminally differentiated effector memory CD45RA+ cells. Here immunoSEQ multiplex PCR was the method, and the copy in TCRdb shows in-frame clones only, minus some. The sample comprises a few million clones, roughly 95% of which are singletons, and roughly 1.7% rests with the top ten. Sequencing was done on a sample of naive CD8+ T cells from PBMCs. All receptors come from a man between 18 and 29 years old in good health. Some clones in this sample may be carry-over from other donors' samples.

The rearrangement joins TRBV7-6 to TRBJ2-7; D remains ambiguous. The CDR3 loop spans 15 amino acids. Between the trimmed V and J ends, which lost 1 base and 5 bases, there was a span of 15 bases. The germline gives CDR1 SGHVS, CDR2 FNYEAQ. CDR3 in amino acids: CASSLVPSPSDEQYF. In nucleotides, the CDR3 is TGTGCCAGCAGCTTAGTTCCGTCCCCAAGCGACGAGCAGTACTTC.

The V call is TRBV9, the J call TRBJ1-1; D is ambiguous. Per germline, CDR1 SGDLS and CDR2 YYNGEE. V lost 4 bases and J 1 base, leaving 20 bases between the germline ends. CDR3 length: 17 residues. The CDR3 here is CASSTPFPRAGNTEAFF. In DNA, the CDR3 is TGTGCCAGCAGCACCCCCTTCCCCCGGGCGGGGAACACTGAAGCTTTCTTT.

Here the CDR3 reads CASSLGQLNQPQHF. CDR3 coding DNA: TGTGCCAGCAGCCTGGGACAGCTCAATCAGCCCCAGCATTTT. The gene calls are TRBV6-1 and TRBJ1-5; 7 bases are a match to TRBD1. V trimming: 6 bases; J trimming: 3 bases; junction bases outside the gene matches: 5. The CDR3 is 14 residues long. Germline V gene data show CDR1 as MNHNS and CDR2 as SASEGT.

This clone was detected only a few times. The rearrangement joins TRBV4-2 to TRBJ1-1; possibly TRBD1 for D (5 bases). Trimming stripped 3 bases from V and 1 base from J, with 12 bases between. This CDR3 region has 15 residues. In germline, CDR1 is LGHNA, CDR2 YNFKEQ. The CDR3 DNA is TGTGCCAGCAGCCACTTAACGACAGCGAACACTGAAGCTTTCTTT. Translation: CASSHLTTANTEAFF.

This clone was seen a handful of times. The genes are TRBV18 and TRBJ1-1; no reliable D call. V was pared by 1 base and J by 4 bases, with 7 bases between. Per germline, CDR1 KGHSH and CDR2 LQKENI. The CDR3 consists of 13 residues. CDR3 loop: CASSPLRSTEAFF. DNA for the CDR3: TGTGCCAGCTCACCACTTCGCAGCACTGAAGCTTTCTTT.

The rearrangement uses TRBV27 and TRBJ2-7; 9 bases agree with TRBD1. The germline gives CDR1 MNHEY, CDR2 SMNVEV (reference sequence). The V gene end was trimmed by 6 bases and the J gene end by 3 bases; junction bases not matched to a gene: 6. CDR3 length: 14 amino acids. CDR3 nucleotide sequence: TGTGCCAGCAGCCTGGACAGGGGAGACTACGAGCAGTACTTC. Translating gives CASSLDRGDYEQYF.

Note on this clone: The sample has other DNA sequences that encode this CDR3 too. CDR3: CATSTGGTEAFF. The CDR3 DNA sequence: TGTGCCACCAGTACAGGGGGGACTGAAGCTTTCTTT. This sequence joins TRBV19 and TRBJ1-1, with 8 bases aligning to TRBD1. The CDR3 is made up of 12 amino acids. J lost 5 bases, V lost 10 bases, and 6 bases had no gene match. The V gene's germline CDR1 is LNHDA and CDR2 SQIVND (reference sequence).

About this clone itself: Other DNA sequences of this sample code for an identical CDR3. This chain joins TRBV28 and TRBJ2-5; no firm D call. The CDR3 has 12 residues. The V gene's germline CDR1 is MDHEN and CDR2 SYDVKM. Trimming cost V 6 bases and J 2 bases, with 7 bases left between them. CDR3 nucleotide sequence: TGTGCCAGCAGGGGCTTGCAAGAGACCCAGTACTTC. Protein: CASRGLQETQYF.

This clone came up once. The rearrangement joins TRBV7-8 to TRBJ2-2; TRBD2 agrees at 8 bases. The CDR3 totals 16 residues. V trimming: 3 bases; J trimming: 6 bases; junction bases outside the gene matches: 9. Per the germline V gene, CDR1 is SGHVS and CDR2 is FQNEAQ. The CDR3 sequence: CASSFFAGGPAGELFF. The CDR3 DNA reads as TGTGCCAGCAGCTTCTTTGCGGGAGGTCCTGCCGGGGAGCTGTTTTTT.

On this clone: Other nucleotide sequences from this sample produce the same CDR3. The CDR3 DNA reads as TGTGCCAGCAGCTTGGGGCAGGGTGGAAACACCATATATTTT. Protein sequence: CASSLGQGGNTIYF. V and J are TRBV5-6 and TRBJ1-3; perhaps TRBD1 as D (5 bases). Germline V gene data show CDR1 as SGHDT and CDR2 as YYEEEE. The ends were cut back, 0 bases at V and 3 bases at J, with 7 bases in the middle. The CDR3 is 14 residues long.

The genes are TRBV28 and TRBJ2-7, with 8 bases that match TRBD1. CDR1 is MDHEN and CDR2 is SYDVKM in the germline V gene. This CDR3 region has 13 residues. Trimming cost V 8 bases and J 2 bases; bases outside gene matches: 5. The CDR3 DNA is TGTGCCAGCTGGACAGGGATGGCCTACGAGCAGTACTTC. Amino acids: CASWTGMAYEQYF.

This chain connects TRBV7-8 to TRBJ2-7; the D gene is possibly TRBD2 (6 bases). This CDR3 is 15 amino acids long. V gave up 7 bases and J gave up 6 bases, with 22 bases separating them. Looked up from germline, CDR1 is SGHVS and CDR2 is FQNEAQ. CDR3 in amino acids: CASTPAGPGAPEQYF. CDR3 nucleotide sequence: TGTGCCAGCACCCCGGCGGGGCCCGGGGCTCCCGAGCAGTACTTC.

In this sample, this clone turned up once. This chain connects TRBV19 to TRBJ2-7; possible D gene TRBD1, 5 bases. CDR1 and CDR2 (germline): LNHDA, SQIVND (reference sequence). The ends were cut back, 3 bases at V and 5 bases at J, with 17 bases in the middle. The CDR3 loop spans 15 amino acids. CDR3 sequence (DNA): TGTGCCAGTAGTATCAGGGCCCAGAGACTTGACGAGCAGTACTTC. Translation: CASSIRAQRLDEQYF.

The CDR3 DNA reads as TGTGCCAGCAGCTTAGGCCTCCTCTCTGGGGCCAACGTCCTGACTTTC. The encoded protein is CASSLGLLSGANVLTF. The rearrangement uses TRBV11-2 and TRBJ2-6; the D is unclear. Germline V lookup: CDR1 SGHAT, CDR2 FQNNGV. The V gene lost 1 base and the J gene lost 0 bases, with 7 bases spanning the gap. The CDR3 consists of 16 residues.

The CDR3 DNA reads as TGTGCCAGCAGCCCAGCGGAGAGCTCCTACAATGAGCAGTTCTTC. Encoded protein: CASSPAESSYNEQFF. The chain employs TRBV7-3 and TRBJ2-1; perhaps TRBD2 as D (5 bases). The germline CDR1 and CDR2 sequences are SGHTA and FQGTGA. Deletions cut 5 bases from V and 0 bases from J, with 11 bases between. The CDR3 spans 15 residues.

The chain is built from TRBV9 and TRBJ2-7, with 13 positions matching TRBD2. Germline V lookup: CDR1 SGDLS, CDR2 YYNGEE. V lost 3 bases and J lost 7; bases outside the gene matches: 13. The CDR3 runs 17 residues. The CDR3 protein is CASSAGLAGEGLEEQYF. The DNA of the CDR3 is TGTGCCAGCAGCGCAGGACTAGCGGGAGAGGGGCTAGAAGAGCAGTACTTC.

This clone was observed a single time. At the DNA level, this CDR3 is encoded by other sequences in the same sample as well. The chain links TRBV5-4 to TRBJ2-2, with a tentative D call TRBD2 (5 bases). The CDR3 spans 13 residues. CDR1 and CDR2 from the germline V gene are SGHNT and YYREEE (reference sequence). The V end lost 2 bases, the J end lost 4 bases, and 6 bases lay between the germline ends. This CDR3 is CASSFRGTGELFF. CDR3 sequence (DNA): TGTGCCAGCAGCTTCCGGGGCACCGGGGAGCTGTTTTTT. The full variable domain, completed using reference TRBV5-4 and TRBJ2-2, is ETGVTQSPTHLIKTRGQQVTLRCSSQSGHNTVSWYQQALGQGPQFIFQYYREEENGRGNFPPRFSGLQFPNYSSELNVNALELDDSALYLCASSFRGTGELFFGEGSRLTVL.

J is TRBJ1-1 and V is TRBV4-1; TRBD1 matches at 8 bases. The germline CDR1 and CDR2 sequences are MGHRA and YSYEKL. This CDR3 is 18 amino acids long. V lost 0 bases to trimming and J lost 3 bases; unmatched junction nucleotides: 12. The CDR3: CASSQDRFAETGDTEAFF. In DNA, the CDR3 is TGCGCCAGCAGCCAAGATCGGTTTGCGGAGACAGGGGACACTGAAGCTTTCTTT.